The rows below give T cell receptor beta chains drawn from one sample of a study of T cell changes during pregnancy in multiple sclerosis. Sequencing used immunoSEQ multiplex PCR; TCRdb keeps in-frame clones, though not all of them. Here the sample spans 30,000 to 45,000 clones, over 75% being singletons. The specimen was CD4+ T cells from peripheral blood mononuclear cells, collected in the third trimester of pregnancy. These receptors were collected from a female donor with multiple sclerosis, enrolled in a pregnancy study. CDR3s include the opening cysteine and the closing phenylalanine or tryptophan. The D gene is left open where the match is weak. Some rows mark clone size as missing; the rest say once, few, many or name a class of expanded clone.

.	.	TRBJ1-1	TRBV6-1	CASLKGREKTEAFF	TGTGCCAGCTTAAAGGGCAGGGAAAAAACTGAAGCTTTCTTT
.	.	TRBJ1-2	TRBV9	CASSVVQGGGYGYTF	TGTGCCAGCAGCGTAGTTCAGGGTGGCGGCTATGGCTACACCTTC
.	.	TRBJ2-3	TRBV12-5	CASGLGHDTQYF	TGTGCTAGTGGTTTGGGGCATGATACGCAGTATTTT
.	.	TRBJ2-1	TRBV6-5	CASSYKSLAPYNEQFF	TGTGCCAGCAGTTACAAGTCTCTAGCACCCTACAATGAGCAGTTCTTC
.	.	TRBJ1-1	TRBV28	CASSLLRGNTEAFF	TGTGCCAGCAGTTTACTTCGGGGGAACACTGAAGCTTTCTTT
.	.	TRBJ1-1	TRBV27	CASSSPGRNTEAFF	TGTGCCAGCAGTTCCCCAGGGCGGAACACTGAAGCTTTCTTT
few	.	TRBJ1-1	TRBV5-1	CASSWAGNTEAFF	TGCGCCAGCAGCTGGGCAGGGAACACTGAAGCTTTCTTT
.	.	TRBJ1-3	TRBV19	CASSPLWASGNTIYF	TGTGCCAGTAGTCCCCTCTGGGCCTCTGGAAACACCATATATTTT
.	TRBD1	TRBJ1-2	TRBV5-1	CASSFGQGDYGYTF	TGCGCCAGCAGCTTCGGACAGGGGGACTATGGCTACACCTTC
few	TRBD1	TRBJ2-7	TRBV7-3	CASSSAPGQGLQYF	TGTGCCAGCAGCTCCGCCCCCGGACAGGGACTGCAGTACTTC
.	TRBD1	TRBJ2-7	TRBV5-1	CASSLGSGTGSVEQYF	TGCGCCAGCAGCTTGGGTTCCGGGACAGGGTCCGTCGAGCAGTACTTC
.	.	TRBJ1-5	TRBV4-2	CASSQAILAGQSNQPQHF	TGTGCCAGCAGCCAAGCCATCCTGGCAGGACAAAGCAATCAGCCCCAGCATTTT
.	.	TRBJ1-5	TRBV19	CASSVPGTQNSQHF	TGTGCCAGTAGTGTTCCCGGGACACAGAATTCCCAGCATTTT
.	.	TRBJ2-2	TRBV7-3	CASSFTNTGELFF	TGTGCCAGCAGCTTCACGAACACCGGGGAGCTGTTTTTT
.	.	TRBJ2-7	TRBV27	CASSYDDRPSGERYEQYF	TGTGCCAGCAGTTACGACGACCGCCCTTCGGGGGAGCGGTACGAGCAGTACTTC
.	TRBD1	TRBJ1-1	TRBV5-4	CASSPDRASEAFF	TGTGCCAGCAGTCCCGACAGGGCATCTGAAGCTTTCTTT
.	.	TRBJ1-2	TRBV4-1	CASSHGQSTNYGYTF	TGCGCCAGCAGCCACGGACAGTCGACTAACTATGGCTACACCTTC
.	.	TRBJ1-1	TRBV5-4	CASKQNTEAFF	TGTGCCAGTAAACAGAACACTGAAGCTTTCTTT
.	.	TRBJ1-1	TRBV5-1	CASRGGTMNTEAFF	TGCGCCAGCAGGGGGGGTACTATGAACACTGAAGCTTTCTTT
.	TRBD1	TRBJ2-5	TRBV14	CASSDLWGQGRETQYF	TGTGCCAGCAGCGACCTGTGGGGACAGGGGAGAGAGACCCAGTACTTC
.	TRBD1	TRBJ1-1	TRBV6-6	CASSQGVNTEAFF	TGTGCCAGCAGTCAGGGGGTGAACACTGAAGCTTTCTTT
.	TRBD1	TRBJ1-5	TRBV6-5	CASRTGGSNQPQHF	TGTGCCAGCAGGACAGGGGGTAGCAATCAGCCCCAGCATTTT
.	TRBD1	TRBJ2-1	TRBV6-5	CASRWGQGPNEQFF	TGTGCCAGCAGATGGGGACAGGGGCCCAATGAGCAGTTCTTC
.	TRBD1	TRBJ1-4	TRBV9	CASSALTGSAEKLFF	TGTGCCAGCAGCGCTCTGACAGGGTCCGCTGAAAAACTGTTTTTT
.	TRBD2	TRBJ2-5	TRBV11-2	CASSFPREGVTQYF	TGTGCCAGCAGCTTTCCGAGGGAGGGCGTGACCCAGTACTTC
.	.	TRBJ1-1	TRBV7-9	CASSLNQDSAAFF	TGTGCCAGCAGCTTAAATCAAGACAGTGCAGCTTTCTTT
once	.	TRBJ2-2	TRBV5-4	CASSHGGRNTGELFF	TGTGCCAGCAGCCACGGCGGGCGGAACACCGGGGAGCTGTTTTTT
.	TRBD1	TRBJ2-7	TRBV6-5	CASSYGGQGFEQYF	TGTGCCAGCAGTTACGGCGGACAGGGGTTCGAGCAGTACTTC
.	.	TRBJ2-3	TRBV5-4	CASSLAGASTQYF	TGTGCCAGCAGCTTGGCCGGAGCCTCTACGCAGTATTTT
.	.	TRBJ1-1	TRBV6-1	CASSGQKYTEAFF	TGTGCCAGCAGTGGACAGAAGTACACTGAAGCTTTCTTT
.	.	TRBJ1-1	TRBV18	CASSPQRTELEAFF	TGTGCCAGCTCACCACAAAGGACAGAACTAGAAGCTTTCTTT
.	.	TRBJ1-1	TRBV28	CASSFWTSDEAFF	TGTGCCAGCAGTTTCTGGACAAGTGATGAAGCTTTCTTT
.	.	TRBJ2-1	TRBV28	CASSDYSYNEQFF	TGTGCCAGCAGTGACTACAGTTACAATGAGCAGTTCTTC
.	TRBD2	TRBJ2-7	TRBV5-1	CASSSDGRNYEQYF	TGCGCCAGCAGCTCGGACGGGAGGAACTACGAGCAGTACTTC
.	.	TRBJ1-1	TRBV9	CASSVDGRGNTEAFF	TGTGCCAGCAGCGTAGATGGCAGGGGGAACACTGAAGCTTTCTTT
.	.	TRBJ1-1	TRBV5-4	CASSPRQELNTEAFF	TGTGCCAGCAGCCCCCGACAGGAATTGAACACTGAAGCTTTCTTT
.	.	TRBJ2-1	TRBV5-6	CASSLEASVYNEQFF	TGTGCCAGCAGCTTGGAGGCTAGCGTTTACAATGAGCAGTTCTTC
.	TRBD2	TRBJ2-1	TRBV6-1	CASSELAGSYNEQFF	TGTGCCAGCAGTGAATTAGCGGGCTCCTACAATGAGCAGTTCTTC
.	TRBD1	TRBJ2-6	TRBV6-1	CASSEIPAGTDLSGANVLTF	TGTGCCAGCAGTGAAATTCCCGCCGGGACAGACCTTTCTGGGGCCAACGTCCTGACTTTC
few	TRBD1	TRBJ1-3	TRBV4-1	CASSQDWPDRENSGNTIYF	TGCGCCAGCAGCCAAGACTGGCCCGACAGGGAAAACTCTGGAAACACCATATATTTT
.	TRBD1	TRBJ1-2	TRBV2	CASSGTGALYGYTF	TGTGCCAGCAGTGGGACAGGGGCGCTCTATGGCTACACCTTC
.	.	TRBJ2-2	TRBV12-5	CASGLVLGSAGELFF	TGTGCTAGTGGTTTGGTACTAGGTAGCGCCGGGGAGCTGTTTTTT
.	.	TRBJ2-7	TRBV7-6	CASSLGGGPGNEQYF	TGTGCCAGCAGCTTAGGGGGAGGCCCCGGGAACGAGCAGTACTTC
.	.	TRBJ1-3	TRBV5-4	CASRTAGTPHSGNTIYF	TGTGCCAGCAGAACGGCCGGGACACCTCACTCTGGAAACACCATATATTTT
.	.	TRBJ1-2	TRBV11-2	CASSFGQGLGGYTF	TGTGCCAGCAGCTTCGGGCAGGGGCTGGGAGGCTACACCTTC
once	.	TRBJ1-5	TRBV2	CASSEDSSIGSNQPQHF	TGTGCCAGCAGTGAAGACAGCTCGATTGGGAGCAATCAGCCCCAGCATTTT
.	.	TRBJ2-6	TRBV5-1	CASSLDPASSGANVLTF	TGCGCCAGCAGCTTGGATCCGGCTAGCTCTGGGGCCAACGTCCTGACTTTC
once	TRBD2	TRBJ2-2	TRBV28	CASSLGIAGGRELFF	TGTGCCAGCAGTTTAGGGATAGCGGGAGGGCGGGAGCTGTTTTTT
.	TRBD2	TRBJ2-2	TRBV11-2	CASSLDLAVTNTGELFF	TGTGCCAGCAGCTTAGATCTAGCGGTAACGAACACCGGGGAGCTGTTTTTT
.	.	TRBJ2-5	TRBV2	CASSDGQEGTQYF	TGTGCCAGCAGTGATGGCCAGGAGGGGACCCAGTACTTC
.	TRBD1	TRBJ2-5	TRBV18	CASSQQGGETQYF	TGTGCCAGCTCACAACAGGGGGGAGAGACCCAGTACTTC
.	TRBD1	TRBJ2-7	TRBV9	CASSVEPGTGVYEQYF	TGTGCCAGCAGCGTCGAGCCCGGGACAGGTGTTTACGAGCAGTACTTC